This T cell receptor beta chain was found in a study of CD8+CD57+ T cells in acquired aplastic anemia. Genomic DNA, the template, was used for profiling of the TCR beta VDJ and CDR3. TCRdb reanalysed the reads using MiXCR and keeps one entry per CDR3 protein. This repertoire shows about 250,000 distinct CDR3 sequences, 47% found once; its top ten account for over 7.5%. Patients sequenced had flow cytometry evidence of CD8+CD57+ cell expansion. The TCR originated in a human donor with aplastic anemia. Source material: sorted CD4+, CD8+, or CD8+CD57+ T cells (not recorded which) from PBMCs.

The CDR3, as DNA: TGTGCCAGCAGCCCCCCTCGGGGCGGAGGGTTTGAGCAGTTCTTC. It specifies CASSPPRGGGFEQFF. The chain joins TRBV13 to TRBJ2-1; D possibly corresponds to TRBD2 (6 bases). Germline V gene lookup returns CDR1 PRHDT and CDR2 FYEKMQ (reference sequence). V shed 5 bases and J shed 9 bases, with 20 bases lying between them. The CDR3 contains 15 residues.